The present TCR beta chain was sequenced within a study of blood T cell repertoires in COVID-19 (TCRdb year 2020). For the study in its entirety: The collaborator samples originated in the United States, Italy and Spain and spanned the acute and convalescent phases of COVID-19. The prospective study material was composed of cDNA or gDNA derived from T cells, B-cell-depleted T cells, or PBMCs. A freely available public database, intended as a resource for researchers studying the immune response to SARS-CoV-2, is where the repertoires were released. The samples were drawn from two sources: the first 160 participants of the ongoing ImmuneRACE study, and 1,200 or so subjects contributed by 6 global collaborators. The sample metadata nearly always contained a de-identified subject ID, COVID-19 status, age in years and sex. Where HLA class I and class II types were available, the types were taken from metadata supplied by the sample provider, not from assay-based typing. The dataset comprised deeply sampled blood TCRbeta repertoires from subjects exposed to, actively infected with, or recovered from COVID-19. Beyond this particular receptor, the publication reports: Clinical and demographic metadata were provided uncurated, with the amount varying by source and participant.

Points on this clone: Its antigen specificity is not known. No qualities accompany the bases; no much larger clone lies one base away.

TCRbeta CDR3 regions were amplified from genomic DNA by means of the immunoSEQ Assay, a bias-controlled multiplex PCR. Under the source paper's analysis protocol: The number of nucleated cells in each sample was estimated by amplification of reference gene primers within the assay. Sequence reads were collapsed and filtered to measure the absolute abundance of every unique TCRbeta CDR3 rearrangement. Productive Simpson clonality was computed per sample as the square root of Simpson's diversity index over productive rearrangements. This immuneACCESS table, as held by TCRdb, lists in-frame sequences with V and J called but not all clones. Of the missing ones, under half trace to an unresolved V gene in checked studies; the others have no known cause. V and J calls and clone size follow that table, whereas D and trimming were derived from the DNA. This sample gives tens of thousands of clones in total; roughly 90% of them show up just once. The ten largest clones add up to around 9% of the sample.

V is pruned by 3 bases and J by 4 bases, leaving 10 bases of the junction without a gene match. CDR1 and CDR2 (SGDLS, YYNGEE) derive from the germline V gene. The CDR3 numbers 16 residues from cysteine through phenylalanine. Only the CDR3 part of the read is kept: 48 bases, read in frame from the first base. Whole blood was collected in K2EDTA tubes by collaborating institutions according to the institutions' own protocols. For TCRbeta analysis, collaborators shipped samples in one of three forms: frozen whole blood, isolated PBMCs, or DNA extracted from either of those sample types. The sequenced sample consisted of peripheral blood. The V and J genes are TRBV9 and TRBJ2-3; TRBD2 aligns with 8 central bases. The sequence was obtained from a human donor in a cohort sampled during active COVID-19. The sequence in DNA is TGTGCCAGCAGCGCCTTCGCGGGGGGCCCCGCAGATACGCAGTATTTT. It codes for CASSAFAGGPADTQYF.